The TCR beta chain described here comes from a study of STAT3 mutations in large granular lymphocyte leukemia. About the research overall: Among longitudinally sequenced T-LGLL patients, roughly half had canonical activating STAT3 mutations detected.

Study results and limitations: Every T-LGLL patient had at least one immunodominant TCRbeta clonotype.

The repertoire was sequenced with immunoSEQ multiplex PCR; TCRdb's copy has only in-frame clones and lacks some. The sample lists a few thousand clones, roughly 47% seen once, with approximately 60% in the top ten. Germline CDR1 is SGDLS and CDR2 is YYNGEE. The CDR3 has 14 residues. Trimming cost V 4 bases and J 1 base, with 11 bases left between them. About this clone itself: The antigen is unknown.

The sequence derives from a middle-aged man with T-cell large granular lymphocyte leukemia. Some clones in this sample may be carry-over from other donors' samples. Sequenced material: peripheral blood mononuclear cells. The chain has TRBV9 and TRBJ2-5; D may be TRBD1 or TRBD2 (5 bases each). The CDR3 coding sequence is TGTGCCAGCAGCCGACCCGGGACCCAAGAGACCCAGTACTTC. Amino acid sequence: CASSRPGTQETQYF.